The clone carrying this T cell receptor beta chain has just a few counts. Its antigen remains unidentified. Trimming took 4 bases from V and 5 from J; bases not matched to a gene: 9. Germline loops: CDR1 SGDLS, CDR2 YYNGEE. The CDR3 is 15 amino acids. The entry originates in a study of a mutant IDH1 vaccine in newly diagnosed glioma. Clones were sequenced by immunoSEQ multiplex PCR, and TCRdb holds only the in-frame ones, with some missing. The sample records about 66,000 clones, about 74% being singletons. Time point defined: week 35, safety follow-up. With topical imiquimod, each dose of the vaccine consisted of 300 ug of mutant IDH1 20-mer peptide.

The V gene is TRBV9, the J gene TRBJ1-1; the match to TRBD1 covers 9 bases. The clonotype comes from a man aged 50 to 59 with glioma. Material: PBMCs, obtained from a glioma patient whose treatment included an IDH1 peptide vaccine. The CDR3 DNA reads TGTGCCAGCAGCCCCCGGACAGGGGTGAGGACTGAAGCTTTCTTT. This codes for CASSPRTGVRTEAFF.